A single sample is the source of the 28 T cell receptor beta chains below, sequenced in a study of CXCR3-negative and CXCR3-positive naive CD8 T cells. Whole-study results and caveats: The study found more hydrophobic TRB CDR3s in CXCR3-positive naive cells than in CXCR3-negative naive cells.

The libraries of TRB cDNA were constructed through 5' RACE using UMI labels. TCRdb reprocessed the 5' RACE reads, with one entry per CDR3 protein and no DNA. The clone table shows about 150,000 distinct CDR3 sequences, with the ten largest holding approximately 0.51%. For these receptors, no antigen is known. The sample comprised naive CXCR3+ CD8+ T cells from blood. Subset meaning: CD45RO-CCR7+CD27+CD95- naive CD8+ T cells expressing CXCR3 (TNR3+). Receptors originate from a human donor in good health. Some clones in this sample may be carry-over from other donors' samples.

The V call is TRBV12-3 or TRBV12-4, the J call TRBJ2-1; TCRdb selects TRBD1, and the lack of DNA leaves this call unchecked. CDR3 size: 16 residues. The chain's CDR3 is CASSSGLPGDYNEQFF.

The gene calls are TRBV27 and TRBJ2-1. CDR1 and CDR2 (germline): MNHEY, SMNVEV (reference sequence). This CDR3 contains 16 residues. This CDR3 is CASRPIGRDGYNEQFF.

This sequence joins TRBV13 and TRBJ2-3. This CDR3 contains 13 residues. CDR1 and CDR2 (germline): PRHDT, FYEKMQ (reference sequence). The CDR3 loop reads CASSSNRWDTQYF. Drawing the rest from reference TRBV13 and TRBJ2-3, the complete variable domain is AAGVIQSPRHLIKEKRETATLKCYPIPRHDTVYWYQQGPGQDPQFLISFYEKMQSDKGSIPDRFSAQQFSDYHSELNMSSLELGDSALYFCASSSNRWDTQYFGPGTRLTVL.

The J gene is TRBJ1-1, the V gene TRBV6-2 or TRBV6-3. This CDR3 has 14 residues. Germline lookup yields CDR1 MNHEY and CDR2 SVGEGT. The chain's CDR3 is CASSYGALSAEAFF.

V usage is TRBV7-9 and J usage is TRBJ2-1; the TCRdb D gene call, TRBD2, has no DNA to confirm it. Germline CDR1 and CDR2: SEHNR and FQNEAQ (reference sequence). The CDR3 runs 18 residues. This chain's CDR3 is CASKTVDSGGVSYNEQFF.

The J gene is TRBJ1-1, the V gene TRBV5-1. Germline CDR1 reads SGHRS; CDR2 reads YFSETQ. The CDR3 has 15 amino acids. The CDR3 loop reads CASSFGGAVNTEALF.

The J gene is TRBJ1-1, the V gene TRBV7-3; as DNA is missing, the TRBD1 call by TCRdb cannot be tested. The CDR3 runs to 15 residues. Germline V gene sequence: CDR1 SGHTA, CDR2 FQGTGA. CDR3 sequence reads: CASSLIRGPNTEAFF.

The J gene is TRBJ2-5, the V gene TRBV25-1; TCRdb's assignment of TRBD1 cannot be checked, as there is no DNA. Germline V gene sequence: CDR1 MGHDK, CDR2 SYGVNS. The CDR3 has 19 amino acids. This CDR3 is CASSEWAWVDRANQETQYF.

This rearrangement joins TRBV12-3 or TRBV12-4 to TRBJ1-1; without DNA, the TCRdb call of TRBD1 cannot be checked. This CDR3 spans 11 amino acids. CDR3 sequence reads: CASADRFEAFF.

Here the CDR3 reads CASKGQGAAYEQYF. This sequence joins TRBV28 and TRBJ2-7; the TCRdb D gene call, TRBD1, has no DNA to confirm it. The germline V gene has CDR1 MDHEN and CDR2 SYDVKM. The CDR3 is made up of 14 amino acids.

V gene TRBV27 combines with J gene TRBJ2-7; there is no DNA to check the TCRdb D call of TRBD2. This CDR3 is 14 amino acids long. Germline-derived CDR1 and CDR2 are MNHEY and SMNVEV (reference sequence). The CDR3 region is CASSSPPHHYEQYF.

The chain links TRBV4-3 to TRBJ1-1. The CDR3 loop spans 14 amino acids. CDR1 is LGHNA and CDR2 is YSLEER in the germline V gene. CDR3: CASSQGRGSPEAFF.

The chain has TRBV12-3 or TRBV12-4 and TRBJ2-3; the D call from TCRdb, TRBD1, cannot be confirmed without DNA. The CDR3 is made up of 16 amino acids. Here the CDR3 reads CASSFPQGFGTDTQYF.

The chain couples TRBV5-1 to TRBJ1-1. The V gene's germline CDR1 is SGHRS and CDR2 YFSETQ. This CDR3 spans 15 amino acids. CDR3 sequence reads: CASSYSTGMNTEAFF.

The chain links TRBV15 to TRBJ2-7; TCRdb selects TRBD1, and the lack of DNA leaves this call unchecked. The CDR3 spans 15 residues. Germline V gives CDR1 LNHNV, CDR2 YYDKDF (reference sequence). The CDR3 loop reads CATSPIPGTTYEQYF.

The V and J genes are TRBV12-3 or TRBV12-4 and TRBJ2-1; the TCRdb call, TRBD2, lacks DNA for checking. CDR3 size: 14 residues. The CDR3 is CASTEAGVVNERFF.

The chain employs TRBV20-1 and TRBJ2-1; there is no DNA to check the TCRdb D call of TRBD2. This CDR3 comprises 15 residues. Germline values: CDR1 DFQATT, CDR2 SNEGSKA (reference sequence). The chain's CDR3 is CSARGRLAGYNEQFF.

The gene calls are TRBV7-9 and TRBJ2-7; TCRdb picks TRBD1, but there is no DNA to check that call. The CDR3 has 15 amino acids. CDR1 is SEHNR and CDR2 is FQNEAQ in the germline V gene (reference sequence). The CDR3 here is CASSPFRTGDREQYF.

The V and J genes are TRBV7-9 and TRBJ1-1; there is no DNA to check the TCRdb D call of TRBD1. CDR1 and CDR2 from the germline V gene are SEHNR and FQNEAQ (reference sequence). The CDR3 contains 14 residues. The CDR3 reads CASSSATGETEAFF.

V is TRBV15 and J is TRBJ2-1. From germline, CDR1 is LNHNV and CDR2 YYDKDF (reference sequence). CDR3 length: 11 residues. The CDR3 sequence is CATNSGYEQFF.

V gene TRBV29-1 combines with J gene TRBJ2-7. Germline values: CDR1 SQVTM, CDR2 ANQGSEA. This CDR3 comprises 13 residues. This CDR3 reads CSVGPDLSYEQYF.

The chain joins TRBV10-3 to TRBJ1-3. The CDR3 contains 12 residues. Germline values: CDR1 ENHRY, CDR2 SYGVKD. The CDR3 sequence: CAIQPSGNTIYF.

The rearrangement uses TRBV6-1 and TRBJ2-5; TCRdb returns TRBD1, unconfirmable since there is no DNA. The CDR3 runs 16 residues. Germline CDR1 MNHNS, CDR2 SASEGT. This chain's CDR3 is CASSGSLPGQIETQYF.

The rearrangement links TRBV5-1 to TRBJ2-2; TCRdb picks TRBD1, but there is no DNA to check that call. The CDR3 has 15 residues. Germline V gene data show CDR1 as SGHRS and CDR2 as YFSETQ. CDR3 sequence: CASSLTGVNTGELFF.

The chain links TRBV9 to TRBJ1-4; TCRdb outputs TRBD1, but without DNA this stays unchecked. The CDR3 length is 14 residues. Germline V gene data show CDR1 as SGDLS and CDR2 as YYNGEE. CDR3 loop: CASSVGDRNEKLFF.

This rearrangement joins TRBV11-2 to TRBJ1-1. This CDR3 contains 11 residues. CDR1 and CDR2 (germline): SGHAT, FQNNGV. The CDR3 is CASRQLTKAFF.

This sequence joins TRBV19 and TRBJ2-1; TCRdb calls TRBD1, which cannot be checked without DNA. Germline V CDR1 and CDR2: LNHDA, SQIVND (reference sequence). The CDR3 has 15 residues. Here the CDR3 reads CASRSDRGLDNEQFF.

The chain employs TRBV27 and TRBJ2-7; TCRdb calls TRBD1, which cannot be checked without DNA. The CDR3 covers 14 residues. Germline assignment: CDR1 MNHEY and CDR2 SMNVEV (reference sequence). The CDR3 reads CASSFGPVSYEQYF.